These T cell receptor beta chains were read from a single sample in a study of blood T cell repertoires in COVID-19. TCRdb keeps only in-frame clones here, not all; method: immunoSEQ multiplex PCR. The sample consists of fewer than 20,000 clones, about 85% of them appearing once. Input material: peripheral blood. The source is a human donor in a cohort sampled during active COVID-19. The CDR3 runs from the conserved cysteine through the conserved F or W. Each record gives: clone size, J gene, V gene, D gene, CDR3 protein, CDR3 DNA. The D gene is left open where the match is weak. Part of the rows lack a size; the others show once, few, many or a class for expanded clones.

abundance: NA; j_gene: TRBJ2-1; v_gene: TRBV7-2; d_gene: TRBD2; CDR3aa: CASSFFSGGRNNEQFF; CDR3nt: TGTGCCAGCAGCTTCTTTAGCGGGGGGAGAAACAATGAGCAGTTCTTC
abundance: NA; j_gene: TRBJ2-5; v_gene: TRBV7-6; d_gene: TRBD2; CDR3aa: CASSLRLAGTQETQYF; CDR3nt: TGTGCCAGCAGCTTACGACTAGCGGGGACGCAAGAGACCCAGTACTTC
abundance: once; j_gene: TRBJ1-2; v_gene: TRBV27; d_gene: TRBD1; CDR3aa: CASSSALTGGSNGYTF; CDR3nt: TGTGCCAGCAGTTCGGCCCTGACAGGGGGAAGTAATGGCTACACCTTC
abundance: NA; j_gene: TRBJ2-7; v_gene: TRBV5-3; d_gene: TRBD1; CDR3aa: CARSLWCGTGDCEQYF; CDR3nt: TGTGCCAGAAGCTTGTGGTGTGGGACAGGGGATTGCGAGCAGTACTTC
abundance: NA; j_gene: TRBJ2-7; v_gene: TRBV6-6; d_gene: TRBD2; CDR3aa: CASRTTSGGMWEQYF; CDR3nt: TGTGCCAGCAGAACGACTAGCGGGGGGATGTGGGAGCAGTACTTC
abundance: NA; j_gene: TRBJ1-1; v_gene: TRBV13; d_gene: TRBD1; CDR3aa: CASSFLDRVNTEAFF; CDR3nt: TGTGCCAGCAGCTTCCTCGACAGGGTTAACACTGAAGCTTTCTTT
abundance: NA; j_gene: TRBJ2-1; v_gene: TRBV19; d_gene: NA; CDR3aa: CASSWGLSSYNEQFF; CDR3nt: TGTGCCAGTAGTTGGGGGCTAAGCTCCTACAATGAGCAGTTCTTC
abundance: once; j_gene: TRBJ2-3; v_gene: TRBV19; d_gene: NA; CDR3aa: CASSMAVADTQYF; CDR3nt: TGTGCCAGTAGTATGGCGGTGGCAGATACGCAGTATTTT
abundance: NA; j_gene: TRBJ2-2; v_gene: TRBV6-6; d_gene: TRBD2; CDR3aa: CASSETSGGAGGELFF; CDR3nt: TGTGCCAGCAGCGAGACTAGCGGGGGGGCCGGCGGGGAGCTGTTTTTT
abundance: NA; j_gene: TRBJ2-6; v_gene: TRBV2; d_gene: TRBD1; CDR3aa: CASTPGQGLTGANVLTF; CDR3nt: TGTGCCAGCACTCCGGGACAGGGACTTACAGGGGCCAACGTCCTGACTTTC
abundance: NA; j_gene: TRBJ2-7; v_gene: TRBV14; d_gene: TRBD2; CDR3aa: CASSQEKRTSGYEQYF; CDR3nt: TGTGCCAGCAGCCAAGAAAAGAGGACTAGCGGTTACGAGCAGTACTTC
abundance: NA; j_gene: TRBJ1-6; v_gene: TRBV6-4; d_gene: TRBD1; CDR3aa: CASSVNTGEDSPLHF; CDR3nt: TGTGCCAGCAGCGTCAACACAGGGGAGGATTCACCCCTCCACTTT
abundance: NA; j_gene: TRBJ2-7; v_gene: TRBV10-3; d_gene: TRBD1; CDR3aa: CAISARDRGRDEQYF; CDR3nt: TGTGCCATCAGTGCGCGGGACAGGGGGCGCGACGAGCAGTACTTC
abundance: NA; j_gene: TRBJ2-1; v_gene: TRBV6-5; d_gene: NA; CDR3aa: CASFRRGEQFF; CDR3nt: TGTGCCAGCTTCCGGCGGGGTGAGCAGTTCTTC
abundance: NA; j_gene: TRBJ1-1; v_gene: TRBV7-9; d_gene: TRBD1; CDR3aa: CASSLLGTGSVGTEAFF; CDR3nt: TGTGCCAGCAGCTTATTGGGGACAGGTAGCGTGGGCACTGAAGCTTTCTTT
abundance: NA; j_gene: TRBJ2-1; v_gene: TRBV6-6; d_gene: TRBD2; CDR3aa: CASSETSGGAYEQFF; CDR3nt: TGTGCCAGCAGTGAGACTAGCGGGGGGGCCTACGAGCAGTTCTTC
abundance: few; j_gene: TRBJ1-4; v_gene: TRBV15; d_gene: NA; CDR3aa: CATSSDVGAREKLFF; CDR3nt: TGTGCCACCAGCAGTGATGTGGGGGCGCGAGAAAAACTGTTTTTT
abundance: NA; j_gene: TRBJ1-2; v_gene: TRBV13; d_gene: TRBD1; CDR3aa: CASRGQGGHYGYTF; CDR3nt: TGTGCCAGCAGGGGACAGGGGGGGCACTATGGCTACACCTTC
abundance: NA; j_gene: TRBJ2-3; v_gene: TRBV5-4; d_gene: NA; CDR3aa: CASSLELRTDTQYF; CDR3nt: TGTGCCAGCAGCTTGGAGCTTCGTACAGATACGCAGTATTTT
abundance: NA; j_gene: TRBJ1-1; v_gene: TRBV13; d_gene: TRBD1; CDR3aa: CASSLGRGRATEAFF; CDR3nt: TGTGCCAGCAGCTTAGGAAGGGGGCGCGCCACTGAAGCTTTCTTT
abundance: NA; j_gene: TRBJ2-7; v_gene: TRBV25-1; d_gene: NA; CDR3aa: CASSERSRRQSYEQYF; CDR3nt: TGTGCCAGCAGTGAAAGGTCTAGGAGGCAGAGCTACGAGCAGTACTTC
abundance: NA; j_gene: TRBJ2-2; v_gene: TRBV7-2; d_gene: TRBD2; CDR3aa: CATMGGAGELFF; CDR3nt: TGTGCCACAATGGGAGGGGCCGGGGAGCTGTTTTTT
abundance: NA; j_gene: TRBJ1-2; v_gene: TRBV6-5; d_gene: NA; CDR3aa: CASSYSRAGGGYTF; CDR3nt: TGTGCCAGCAGTTACTCTAGGGCTGGGGGGGGCTACACCTTC
abundance: NA; j_gene: TRBJ1-2; v_gene: TRBV29-1; d_gene: TRBD1; CDR3aa: CSASTGANYGYTF; CDR3nt: TGCAGCGCCTCGACAGGGGCTAACTATGGCTACACCTTC
abundance: NA; j_gene: TRBJ1-2; v_gene: TRBV19; d_gene: NA; CDR3aa: CASLDSSYYGYTF; CDR3nt: TGTGCCAGCCTGGACAGCTCCTACTATGGCTACACCTTC
abundance: NA; j_gene: TRBJ2-2; v_gene: TRBV6-4; d_gene: NA; CDR3aa: CASSPAQGSNTGELFF; CDR3nt: TGTGCCAGCAGTCCCGCCCAGGGTTCGAACACCGGGGAGCTGTTTTTT
abundance: NA; j_gene: TRBJ2-7; v_gene: TRBV7-3; d_gene: TRBD2; CDR3aa: CASSLDGGNQYEQYF; CDR3nt: TGTGCCAGCAGCTTAGACGGGGGGAACCAATACGAGCAGTACTTC
abundance: once; j_gene: TRBJ2-3; v_gene: TRBV29-1; d_gene: NA; CDR3aa: CSVGFKGRDTQYF; CDR3nt: TGCAGCGTTGGGTTCAAGGGGCGGGATACGCAGTATTTT
abundance: NA; j_gene: TRBJ2-1; v_gene: TRBV5-4; d_gene: NA; CDR3aa: CASSLGGPSGFNEQFF; CDR3nt: TGTGCCAGCAGCTTGGGGGGCCCCTCAGGGTTCAATGAGCAGTTCTTC
abundance: NA; j_gene: TRBJ2-7; v_gene: TRBV6-1; d_gene: TRBD1; CDR3aa: CASSVSSGQGGVSSYEQYF; CDR3nt: TGTGCCAGCAGTGTGAGTTCGGGACAGGGGGGTGTTAGCTCCTACGAGCAGTACTTC
abundance: NA; j_gene: TRBJ2-3; v_gene: TRBV5-1; d_gene: TRBD2; CDR3aa: CASSLVPSVAGSTDTQYF; CDR3nt: TGCGCCAGCAGCTTGGTCCCTTCTGTAGCGGGGAGCACAGATACGCAGTATTTT
abundance: NA; j_gene: TRBJ1-3; v_gene: TRBV7-9; d_gene: NA; CDR3aa: CASSSGVRSGNTIYF; CDR3nt: TGTGCCAGCAGCTCGGGGGTCCGCTCTGGAAACACCATATATTTT
abundance: NA; j_gene: TRBJ2-2; v_gene: TRBV14; d_gene: NA; CDR3aa: CASSRGTNTGELFF; CDR3nt: TGTGCCAGCAGCAGGGGTACGAACACCGGGGAGCTGTTTTTT
abundance: NA; j_gene: TRBJ1-4; v_gene: TRBV7-2; d_gene: NA; CDR3aa: CASRPDSLNEKLFF; CDR3nt: TGTGCCAGCAGACCCGACAGCCTTAATGAAAAACTGTTTTTT
abundance: NA; j_gene: TRBJ2-1; v_gene: TRBV7-3; d_gene: NA; CDR3aa: CASSLTLNTNNEQFF; CDR3nt: TGTGCCAGCAGCTTAACGTTAAATACTAACAATGAGCAGTTCTTC
abundance: NA; j_gene: TRBJ1-3; v_gene: TRBV6-1; d_gene: NA; CDR3aa: CASSDPDSRNTIYF; CDR3nt: TGTGCCAGCAGTGACCCAGACAGCAGAAACACCATATATTTT
abundance: few; j_gene: TRBJ2-4; v_gene: TRBV19; d_gene: NA; CDR3aa: CASSIGPLGELAKNIQYF; CDR3nt: TGTGCCAGTAGTATAGGGCCCTTAGGGGAACTAGCCAAAAACATTCAGTACTTC
abundance: NA; j_gene: TRBJ2-5; v_gene: TRBV2; d_gene: NA; CDR3aa: CASSSTHQETQYF; CDR3nt: TGTGCCAGCAGTTCGACACATCAAGAGACCCAGTACTTC
abundance: NA; j_gene: TRBJ2-7; v_gene: TRBV10-2; d_gene: NA; CDR3aa: CASSEYSREQYF; CDR3nt: TGCGCCAGCAGTGAGTACTCAAGAGAGCAGTACTTC
abundance: NA; j_gene: TRBJ2-5; v_gene: TRBV19; d_gene: TRBD1; CDR3aa: CASTGTGRETQYF; CDR3nt: TGTGCCAGTACCGGGACAGGGCGGGAGACCCAGTACTTC
abundance: NA; j_gene: TRBJ1-1; v_gene: TRBV2; d_gene: NA; CDR3aa: CASSGRGGLSTEAFF; CDR3nt: TGTGCCAGCAGTGGGCGGGGGGGGTTGAGCACTGAAGCTTTCTTT
abundance: NA; j_gene: TRBJ1-1; v_gene: TRBV6-5; d_gene: NA; CDR3aa: CASRATVNTEAFF; CDR3nt: TGTGCCAGCAGAGCGACAGTGAACACTGAAGCTTTCTTT
abundance: NA; j_gene: TRBJ2-7; v_gene: TRBV7-9; d_gene: TRBD2; CDR3aa: CASSSSGAPYEQYF; CDR3nt: TGTGCCAGCAGCTCTAGCGGGGCCCCCTACGAGCAGTACTTC
abundance: NA; j_gene: TRBJ1-1; v_gene: TRBV7-6; d_gene: TRBD1; CDR3aa: CASSLGPGGVAFF; CDR3nt: TGTGCCAGCAGCTTAGGACCAGGGGGAGTAGCTTTCTTT
abundance: NA; j_gene: TRBJ1-4; v_gene: TRBV6-2/TRBV6-3; d_gene: TRBD1; CDR3aa: CASSYTTRLGTVEKLFF; CDR3nt: TGTGCCAGCAGTTACACAACGCGGCTCGGGACAGTCGAGAAACTGTTTTTT
abundance: NA; j_gene: TRBJ1-1; v_gene: TRBV6-5; d_gene: NA; CDR3aa: CASSHRDGTEAFF; CDR3nt: TGTGCCAGCAGCCACAGGGATGGCACTGAAGCTTTCTTT
abundance: NA; j_gene: TRBJ1-4; v_gene: TRBV19; d_gene: NA; CDR3aa: CASSPHRILTNEKLFF; CDR3nt: TGTGCCAGTAGTCCTCACAGGATACTAACTAATGAAAAACTGTTTTTT
abundance: NA; j_gene: TRBJ1-5; v_gene: TRBV7-3; d_gene: TRBD1; CDR3aa: CASSLTGGQPQHF; CDR3nt: TGTGCCAGCAGCCTAACAGGGGGTCAGCCCCAGCATTTT
abundance: NA; j_gene: TRBJ2-1; v_gene: TRBV2; d_gene: TRBD2; CDR3aa: CASSFTSGAPYNEQFF; CDR3nt: TGTGCCAGCAGTTTTACTAGCGGGGCCCCGTACAATGAGCAGTTCTTC
abundance: NA; j_gene: TRBJ1-1; v_gene: TRBV18; d_gene: TRBD1; CDR3aa: CASSQNSGQMNTEAFF; CDR3nt: TGTGCCAGCTCACAAAATTCGGGACAGATGAACACTGAAGCTTTCTTT
abundance: NA; j_gene: TRBJ2-7; v_gene: TRBV6-5; d_gene: TRBD2; CDR3aa: CASRPGGAYEQYF; CDR3nt: TGTGCCAGCAGACCCGGGGGGGCCTACGAGCAGTACTTC
abundance: NA; j_gene: TRBJ2-7; v_gene: TRBV11-3; d_gene: NA; CDR3aa: CASNYGGWSLGSYEQYF; CDR3nt: TGTGCCAGCAACTACGGAGGATGGAGTCTGGGGTCCTACGAGCAGTACTTC
abundance: NA; j_gene: TRBJ2-7; v_gene: TRBV5-4; d_gene: TRBD1; CDR3aa: CASSWDRGGEQYF; CDR3nt: TGTGCCAGCAGCTGGGACAGGGGGGGCGAGCAGTACTTC
abundance: NA; j_gene: TRBJ2-5; v_gene: TRBV19; d_gene: NA; CDR3aa: CASSQGAEETQYF; CDR3nt: TGTGCCAGTAGTCAGGGCGCGGAGGAGACCCAGTACTTC